The entry below describes one TCR beta chain. No antigen is known for it. Measured with immunoSEQ multiplex PCR; TCRdb has only the in-frame clones, and not every one. The sample lists around 120,000 clones, 88% occurring once. CDR3 length: 13 amino acids. The germline V gene encodes CDR1 LGHNT and CDR2 FRNRAP. Trimming took off 0 bases at V and 9 bases at J, with 9 bases between the two ends. The data belong to a study of PD-1 blockade in mismatch repair-deficient tumors. Study-level information: Patients had approximately 12 mismatch repair-deficient cancer types and were previously treated and progressing. Study conclusions and caveats: After pembrolizumab, tumor-resident clones rose rapidly, then generally contracted before radiologic responses.

All patients were mismatch repair deficient, assessed by either PCR or immunohistochemistry. TCRs were sequenced from a few patients responding to pembrolizumab. This clonotype was obtained from an adult with mismatch repair-deficient cancer. The chain carries TRBV12-5 and TRBJ2-1; no clear D gene. The sequences come from peripheral blood, collected approximately 69 weeks after starting pembrolizumab. Here the CDR3 reads CASGLVHVGEQFF. The CDR3 region has the DNA TGTGCTAGTGGTTTGGTACATGTGGGTGAGCAGTTCTTC.